These 2 T cell receptor beta chains came from one sample sequenced in a study of shared clonotypes between healthy human individuals. This table comes from immunoSEQ multiplex PCR, and its TCRdb copy is limited to in-frame clones, with some not included. The sample gives 2 million to 3 million clones, roughly 92% of which show up once; roughly 0.15% is in the top ten. Material for sequencing was naive CD4+ T cells sorted from blood. Subset indicated: CD45RA+ positively selected. These receptors were collected from a man aged 18 to 30 in good health.

The V and J genes are TRBV9 and TRBJ2-5; D is possibly TRBD1 or TRBD2 (5 bases each). The length of the CDR3 is 15 residues. The germline V gene encodes CDR1 SGDLS and CDR2 YYNGEE. Trimming removed 4 bases at V and 5 bases at J, with 18 bases between. The CDR3 loop reads CASSTALGEWETQYF. The CDR3 DNA reads as TGTGCCAGCAGCACCGCATTGGGGGAGTGGGAGACCCAGTACTTC.

The chain combines TRBV5-5 with TRBJ1-2; D is undetermined. Deletions cut 4 bases from V and 8 bases from J, with 12 bases between. The CDR3 consists of 12 residues. Germline assignment: CDR1 SGHKS and CDR2 YYEKEE (reference sequence). The CDR3 region is CASSPRGRGYTF. The CDR3 DNA follows: TGTGCCAGCAGCCCCAGAGGGCGAGGCTACACCTTC.